These 4 T cell receptor beta chains originate from one sample sequenced in a study of naive and memory T cell subsets. Findings of the study overall: Possibly reflecting memory cells re-expressing CD45RA, a few larger clonotypes occurred in naive repertoires, especially CD8.

Their antigens remain unidentified. Both TRBC1 and TRBC2 were covered by a beta constant-region primer of two equimolar oligonucleotides. Four rounds of PCR amplified the ligated cDNA using nested alpha and beta constant-region primers plus SP2. TCRdb called the UMI-ligation and nested PCR reads again in MiXCR, with one record for every CDR3 protein. The data contain 120,000 to 150,000 distinct CDR3 sequences, approximately 20% of them seen just once; the ten biggest clones take up roughly 0.68%. Sequenced: naive CD8+ T cells from blood. The receptor set was obtained from a human donor in good health.

This clonotype occurred a few times. The V gene is TRBV12-3 or TRBV12-4, the J gene TRBJ1-1; D not resolved. This CDR3 comprises 13 residues. The germline V and J ends were trimmed by 1 base and 3 bases, with 6 bases remaining between them. CDR3 in DNA: TGTGCCAGCAGTTTAGACGGATACACTGAAGCTTTCTTT. This sequence encodes CASSLDGYTEAFF.

J is TRBJ2-1 and V is TRBV12-3 or TRBV12-4, with 14 bases matching TRBD2. J was trimmed by 9 bases and V by 6 bases; bases with no gene match: 7. The CDR3 runs to 15 residues. In DNA form, the CDR3 reads TGTGCCAGCAGCAGACTAGCGGGAGGGCCCAGTGAGCAGTTCTTC. Translating it yields CASSRLAGGPSEQFF.

There are a few counts of this clonotype. The V and J genes are TRBV4-1 and TRBJ1-1, with TRBD1 as a possible D gene (5 bases). Looked up from germline, CDR1 is MGHRA and CDR2 is YSYEKL. The CDR3 is 15 amino acids. Deletions cut 0 bases from V and 3 bases from J, with 11 bases between. The CDR3 coding sequence is TGCGCCAGCAGCCAAGAGTGGGACCAATACACTGAAGCTTTCTTT. Amino acids: CASSQEWDQYTEAFF.

This chain links TRBV7-9 with TRBJ2-7; D may be TRBD1 or TRBD2 (5 bases each). The V end was cut by 0 bases, the J end by 2 bases, with 11 bases between. Germline V CDR1 and CDR2: SEHNR, FQNEAQ (reference sequence). The length of the CDR3 is 15 residues. The CDR3 loop is CASSLASDSTYEQYF. For the CDR3, the DNA is TGTGCCAGCAGCTTAGCTAGCGACAGTACCTACGAGCAGTACTTC.